Below, 29 T cell receptor beta chains from the same sample are listed, as sequenced in a study of regulatory T cells in long-lasting Graves disease. Indicated time point: newly diagnosed GD, antithyroid drugs for less than 3 months. Construction of the TCR library relied on RNA isolated from PBMCs. In building TCR beta libraries, iRepertoire HTBI primers were used together with Arm-PCR of CDR3 regions. In TCRdb, the multiplex PCR reads were re-called with MiXCR into one record per CDR3 protein. The profile shows fewer than 500,000 distinct CDR3 sequences, roughly 15% of them singletons. These data were likewise used in another study, on T cells in Graves' hyperthyroidism and ophthalmopathy.

The input for sequencing was peripheral blood mononuclear cells (PBMCs), taken at new diagnosis, from a patient treated with antithyroid drugs. Receptor source: a man between 40 and 49 years old with Graves disease.

At least ten counts were recorded for this clonotype. This chain connects TRBV5-1 to TRBJ2-1; 7 bases are a match to TRBD2. CDR1 and CDR2 (germline): SGHRS, YFSETQ. V lost 4 bases to trimming and J lost 6 bases; unmatched junction nucleotides: 13. The CDR3 is made up of 16 amino acids. CDR3 sequence: CASSRVGPTGGNEQFF. The CDR3 DNA is TGCGCCAGCAGCCGTGTGGGGCCTACGGGGGGCAATGAGCAGTTCTTC.

This clonotype was seen only a few times. The V gene is TRBV9, the J gene TRBJ1-2, with unresolved D. The CDR3 is made up of 11 amino acids. V lost 5 bases, J lost 4 bases, and 6 bases lay in between. Germline V lookup: CDR1 SGDLS, CDR2 YYNGEE. This CDR3 reads CASRRGYGYTF. Here the CDR3 DNA reads TGTGCCAGCAGACGGGGCTATGGCTACACCTTC.

This clonotype has just a few counts. The chain joins TRBV18 to TRBJ1-4, with a tentative D call TRBD1 (6 bases). With 2 bases removed from V and 4 bases from J, the gap between germline ends came to 17 bases. CDR1 is KGHSH and CDR2 is LQKENI in the germline V gene. The CDR3 contains 17 residues. The CDR3 sequence is CASSPSGGALGNEKLFF. CDR3 sequence (DNA): TGTGCCAGCTCACCAAGCGGGGGGGCGCTTGGTAATGAAAAACTGTTTTTT.

The V gene is TRBV20-1, the J gene TRBJ2-1; D may be TRBD1 (6 bases). Trimming took off 5 bases at V and 5 bases at J, with 7 bases between the two ends. This CDR3 has 11 amino acids. Germline lookup yields CDR1 DFQATT and CDR2 SNEGSKA (reference sequence). CDR3 nucleotides: TGCAGTGCTTGGGGGCACAATGAGCAGTTCTTC. Translating gives CSAWGHNEQFF.

The chain links TRBV5-1 to TRBJ2-5, with TRBD1 matching over 9 bases. The J segment lost 2 bases and the V segment lost 4 bases, leaving 9 bases of the junction unmatched. This CDR3 is built from 16 residues. Germline V gene lookup returns CDR1 SGHRS and CDR2 YFSETQ. The chain's CDR3 is CASSREDRGVQETQYF. In DNA form, the CDR3 reads TGCGCCAGCAGCAGGGAGGACAGGGGTGTTCAAGAGACCCAGTACTTC.

This clonotype was detected many times. The chain is built from TRBV11-2 and TRBJ2-2; D gene uncertain. Trimming removed 5 bases from V and 2 bases from J, with 18 bases in between. Germline V gene sequence: CDR1 SGHAT, CDR2 FQNNGV. The CDR3 extends over 17 amino acids. The CDR3 DNA reads TGTGCCAGCAGCATTCGAAGGTTTAGCAGCAACACCGGGGAGCTGTTTTTT. As protein: CASSIRRFSSNTGELFF.

The chain uses TRBV7-2 and TRBJ2-1; 10 bases line up with TRBD2. The CDR3 runs 16 residues. The germline V gene has CDR1 SGHTA and CDR2 FQGNSA. V trimming: 1 base; J trimming: 8 bases; junction bases outside the gene matches: 8. The CDR3 nucleotides read TGTGCCAGCAGCTTAGATTCGGCTAGCGGGAGCCATGAGCAGTTCTTC. Protein: CASSLDSASGSHEQFF.

This clonotype was detected ten times or more. The genes are TRBV5-1 and TRBJ2-7; a possible D gene is TRBD1 (6 bases). The germline V and J ends were trimmed by 4 bases and 2 bases, with 13 bases remaining between them. The germline CDR1 and CDR2 sequences are SGHRS and YFSETQ. The CDR3 covers 14 residues. The CDR3 region has the DNA TGCGCCAGCAGCGGTACAGGGTTTCCCTACGAGCAGTACTTC. Its protein product is CASSGTGFPYEQYF.

A few counts support this clonotype. The genes are TRBV14 and TRBJ2-1; 12 nucleotides agree with TRBD2. V was clipped by 2 bases and J by 7 bases; unmatched bases: 3. In germline, CDR1 is SGHDN, CDR2 FVKESK. The CDR3 runs 15 residues. CDR3 nucleotide sequence: TGTGCCAGCAGCCAACTAGCGGGAGGGCCTAATGAGCAGTTCTTC. Protein product: CASSQLAGGPNEQFF.

This clonotype came up many times. This chain links TRBV7-9 with TRBJ2-1, with TRBD2 matching over 16 bases. J lost 7 bases, V lost 5 bases, and 8 bases had no gene match. The germline gives CDR1 SEHNR, CDR2 FQNEAQ (reference sequence). This CDR3 is 17 amino acids long. CDR3 protein: CASSRGTSGRVGNEQFF. The CDR3 DNA reads as TGTGCCAGCAGCCGTGGGACTAGCGGGAGGGTTGGAAATGAGCAGTTCTTC.

This clonotype occurred many times. This chain joins TRBV10-3 and TRBJ2-5; a possible D gene is TRBD2 (7 bases). Trimming took off 10 bases at V and 2 bases at J, with 17 bases between the two ends. The V gene's germline CDR1 is ENHRY and CDR2 SYGVKD. There are 14 residues in the CDR3. This chain's CDR3 is CATHPGGMQETQYF. CDR3 coding DNA: TGTGCCACCCATCCGGGGGGCATGCAAGAGACCCAGTACTTC.

The sample holds a few counts of this clonotype. The gene calls are TRBV18 and TRBJ2-7, with 9 nucleotides matching TRBD2. Germline trimming cut 5 bases from V and 5 bases from J; bases unmatched to any gene: 4. In germline, CDR1 is KGHSH, CDR2 LQKENI. The CDR3 runs 13 residues. CDR3 DNA sequence: TGTGCCAGCTCAATCCGACTAGCGGACGAGCAGTACTTC. It translates to CASSIRLADEQYF.

In its sample, this clonotype was seen many times. The CDR3 protein is CASSFAGQGAYEQYF. CDR3 nucleotides: TGTGCCAGCAGTTTCGCCGGACAGGGGGCATACGAGCAGTACTTC. The V gene is TRBV12-3 or TRBV12-4, the J gene TRBJ2-7, with 11 bases aligning to TRBD1. The CDR3 covers 15 residues. V shed 3 bases and J 4 bases; nucleotides not matched to a gene: 5.

This clonotype was detected many times. The CDR3 DNA is TGCAGCGTGAAACCACAGGGTTCGGGTGAGACCCAGTACTTC. Protein sequence: CSVKPQGSGETQYF. This chain joins TRBV29-1 and TRBJ2-5; TRBD1 might be the D (6 bases). The germline gives CDR1 SQVTM, CDR2 ANQGSEA. The V end was cut by 6 bases, the J end by 5 bases, with 19 bases between. This CDR3 is 14 amino acids long.

J is TRBJ2-7 and V is TRBV20-1; TRBD1 aligns across 9 bases. The length of the CDR3 is 15 residues. Trimming at V came to 6 bases and at J to 2 bases, leaving 11 bases not matched to a gene. Germline loops: CDR1 DFQATT, CDR2 SNEGSKA (reference sequence). The CDR3 DNA reads as TGCAGTGCCAGCAGACCCCGGGACAGGGCCTACGAGCAGTACTTC. Translation: CSASRPRDRAYEQYF.

Ten or more counts support this clonotype. This chain joins TRBV18 and TRBJ2-7; D possibly corresponds to TRBD2 (6 bases). The CDR3 loop spans 15 amino acids. The V gene lost 4 bases and the J gene lost 6 bases, with 19 bases spanning the gap. CDR1 and CDR2 from the germline V gene are KGHSH and LQKENI. The CDR3 reads CASSRGANQGGEQYF. DNA for the CDR3: TGTGCCAGCTCACGCGGCGCAAACCAGGGAGGCGAGCAGTACTTC.

The chain has TRBV7-8 and TRBJ1-5, with a possible D match to TRBD1 (5 bases). Germline CDR1 and CDR2: SGHVS and FQNEAQ. V was trimmed by 5 bases and J by 4 bases, leaving 15 bases between them. CDR3 length equals 15 residues. The CDR3 DNA reads as TGTGCCAGCAGCCCCGAGGGGACGGGTAATCAGCCCCAGCATTTT. It specifies CASSPEGTGNQPQHF.

The chain employs TRBV20-1 and TRBJ2-1; 9 nucleotides match TRBD2. CDR3 length: 16 amino acids. With V trimmed by 2 bases and J by 0 bases, 5 bases remained unmatched. Germline assignment: CDR1 DFQATT and CDR2 SNEGSKA (reference sequence). The CDR3 region has the DNA TGCAGTGCTAGACCCGGACTAGCGAGCTCCTACAATGAGCAGTTCTTC. It specifies CSARPGLASSYNEQFF.

V usage is TRBV3-1 and J usage is TRBJ2-1; 8 nucleotides align to TRBD2. CDR3 size: 14 residues. V was clipped by 1 base and J by 8 bases; unmatched bases: 4. Germline V CDR1 and CDR2: LGHDT, YNNKEL (reference sequence). The CDR3 spells CASSQAGGNHEQFF. The CDR3 DNA sequence: TGTGCCAGCAGCCAAGCGGGAGGGAACCATGAGCAGTTCTTC.

The gene calls are TRBV5-1 and TRBJ2-2; 9 bases map to TRBD2. The V gene's germline CDR1 is SGHRS and CDR2 YFSETQ. The CDR3 is 17 amino acids. J was trimmed by 4 bases and V by 4 bases; bases with no gene match: 11. In DNA, the CDR3 is TGCGCCAGCAGCCCCCATCTAGCGGGAAGGTTCACCGGGGAGCTGTTTTTT. It codes for CASSPHLAGRFTGELFF. The full variable domain, with the rest looked up from reference TRBV5-1 and TRBJ2-2, is KAGVTQTPRYLIKTRGQQVTLSCSPISGHRSVSWYQQTPGQGLQFLFEYFSETQRNKGNFPGRFSGRQFSNSRSEMNVSTLELGDSALYLCASSPHLAGRFTGELFFGEGSRLTVL.

This clonotype was detected only a few times. The chain has TRBV25-1 and TRBJ1-3, with 7 nucleotides matching TRBD1. There are 15 residues in the CDR3. Trimming took 6 bases from V and 0 from J; bases not matched to a gene: 5. Germline V gene data show CDR1 as MGHDK and CDR2 as SYGVNS. The CDR3 sequence: CASSSDRSSGNTIYF. CDR3 nucleotide sequence: TGTGCCAGCAGCTCGGACAGGAGCTCTGGAAACACCATATATTTT.

As DNA, the CDR3 is TGCGCCAGCAGCTTGGGACTAGCGGGTTCTCTCCAAGAGACCCAGTACTTC. Protein: CASSLGLAGSLQETQYF. This chain connects TRBV5-1 to TRBJ2-5; 10 bases fit TRBD2. This CDR3 comprises 17 residues. The V gene end was trimmed by 0 bases and the J gene end by 1 base; junction bases not matched to a gene: 6. CDR1 and CDR2 from the germline V gene are SGHRS and YFSETQ.

This clonotype was seen many times. The chain recombines TRBV19 with TRBJ1-1; D is ambiguous. In germline, CDR1 is LNHDA, CDR2 SQIVND (reference sequence). This CDR3 region has 13 residues. Trimming left V 7 bases short and J 1 base short, with 10 bases between. CDR3 sequence: CASKELGNTEAFF. The CDR3 nucleotides read TGTGCCAGTAAAGAGTTGGGGAACACTGAAGCTTTCTTT.

This clonotype has more than one count but fewer than ten. The V gene is TRBV4-1, the J gene TRBJ2-3, with 8 nucleotides matching TRBD2. The V gene end was trimmed by 5 bases and the J gene end by 3 bases; junction bases not matched to a gene: 10. The CDR3 is 16 residues long. Germline loops: CDR1 MGHRA, CDR2 YSYEKL. In nucleotides, the CDR3 is TGCGCCAGCAGCTCCCCTGGGCGGGAGGTGACAGATACGCAGTATTTT. Translating it yields CASSSPGREVTDTQYF.

This clonotype was observed many times. The chain has TRBV11-2 and TRBJ2-5, with 14 bases that match TRBD2. Germline trimming cut 5 bases from V and 5 bases from J; bases unmatched to any gene: 10. The CDR3 has 17 amino acids. The V gene's germline CDR1 is SGHAT and CDR2 FQNNGV. CDR3 nucleotide sequence: TGTGCCAGCAGCACCGGCGGGACTAGCGGGAGATGGGAGACCCAGTACTTC. It translates to CASSTGGTSGRWETQYF.

This clonotype came up many times. The chain is built from TRBV28 and TRBJ2-1; D is uncertain. The germline CDR1 and CDR2 sequences are MDHEN and SYDVKM. CDR3 length equals 15 residues. The V end was cut by 6 bases, the J end by 0 bases, with 12 bases between. The chain's CDR3 is CASSSTSTSYNEQFF. Written as DNA, the CDR3 is TGTGCCAGCAGCTCAACCTCTACCTCCTACAATGAGCAGTTCTTC.

A note on this clonotype: Given a much more abundant clone one base away, this may be a read error. The rearrangement joins TRBV2 to TRBJ2-3, with D unclear. With the DNA end fitting TRBJ2-1 better, the J assignment may be wrong. The CDR3 covers 14 residues. Germline-derived CDR1 and CDR2 are SNHLY and FYNNEI. The CDR3 region is CASSERLGSYEQFF. The CDR3, as DNA: TGTGCCAGCAGTGAAAGGCTTGGGTCCTACGAGCAGTTCTTC.

In regard to this clonotype: It may be a read error: a sequence one base away is much more abundant. The V and J genes are TRBV20-1 and TRBJ2-5; no clear D gene. The CDR3 loop spans 16 amino acids. Germline CDR1 is DFQATT and CDR2 is SNEGSKA (reference sequence). As DNA, the CDR3 is TGCAGTGCTAGTCCAATCTCACGCGCTAAACAAGAGACCCAGCACTTC. Protein sequence: CSASPISRAKQETQHF.

In its sample, this clonotype was seen a few times. The chain has TRBV30 and TRBJ2-7; no reliable D call. CDR3 length equals 13 residues. Germline loops: CDR1 GTSNPN, CDR2 SVGIG (reference sequence). V was trimmed by 0 bases and J by 3 bases, leaving 9 bases between them. The CDR3 protein is CAWSVSGNYEQYF. The DNA for the CDR3 is TGTGCCTGGAGTGTAAGTGGAAACTACGAGCAGTACTTC.